This TCR beta chain appears in the sequencing data of a study of T cells in Graves' hyperthyroidism and ophthalmopathy. The wider study: Before any treatment, at initial diagnosis, peripheral blood was collected.

The diagnostic basis comprised clinical symptoms, serum thyroxine and TRAb, thyroid ultrasound and orbital computed tomography. Cells are PBMCs isolated from around 9.4 ml of fresh blood. The V and J ends lost 3 bases and 6 bases, in that order; junction bases with no gene match: 7. Germline V lookup: CDR1 DFQATT, CDR2 SNEGSKA (reference sequence). This CDR3 has 14 amino acids. RNA transcripts gave rise to amplified TCR beta CDR3 regions. First-round RT-PCR with HTBI primers amplified the TCR CDR3 region. TCRdb analysed the multiplex PCR reads with MiXCR anew, one entry per CDR3 protein. The data hold a few hundred thousand distinct CDR3 sequences, with roughly an eighth observed a single time. Study-wide results and limits: Most clonotypes expanded in thyroid above 0.001 were likewise present in blood.

This clonotype was counted ten times or more. Its antigen is unidentified. Sequencing was performed on blood. The clonotype comes from a woman younger than 30 with Graves' hyperthyroidism. This sequence joins TRBV20-1 and TRBJ2-7, with 11 nucleotides matching TRBD2. The CDR3 reads CSARQLAGGLEQYF. In DNA, the CDR3 is TGCAGTGCTAGGCAATTAGCGGGAGGGCTCGAGCAGTACTTC.